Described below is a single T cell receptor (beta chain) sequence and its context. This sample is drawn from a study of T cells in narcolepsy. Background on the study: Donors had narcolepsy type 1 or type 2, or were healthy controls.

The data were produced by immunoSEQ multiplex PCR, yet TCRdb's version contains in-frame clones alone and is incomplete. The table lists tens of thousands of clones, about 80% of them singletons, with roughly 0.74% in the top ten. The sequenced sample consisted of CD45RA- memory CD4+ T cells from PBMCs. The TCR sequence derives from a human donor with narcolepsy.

The CDR3 coding sequence is TGCGCCAGCAGCTTGGACACCACGAACACTGAAGCTTTCTTT. Protein: CASSLDTTNTEAFF. The chain carries TRBV5-1 and TRBJ1-1; D uncertain. Germline V gene lookup returns CDR1 SGHRS and CDR2 YFSETQ. The V gene lost 0 bases and the J gene lost 1 base, with 7 bases spanning the gap. The CDR3 runs 14 residues.